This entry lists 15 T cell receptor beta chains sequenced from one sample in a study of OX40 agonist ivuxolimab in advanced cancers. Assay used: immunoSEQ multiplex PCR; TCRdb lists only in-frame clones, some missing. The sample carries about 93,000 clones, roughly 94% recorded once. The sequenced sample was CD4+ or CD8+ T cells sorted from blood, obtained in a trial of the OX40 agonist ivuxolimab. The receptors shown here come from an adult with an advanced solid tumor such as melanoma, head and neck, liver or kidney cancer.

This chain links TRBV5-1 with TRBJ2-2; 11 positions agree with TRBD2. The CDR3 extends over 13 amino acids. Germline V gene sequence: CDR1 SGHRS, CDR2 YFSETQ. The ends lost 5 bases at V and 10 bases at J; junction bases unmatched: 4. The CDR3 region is CASRLAGAEELFF. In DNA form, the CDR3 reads TGCGCCAGCAGACTAGCGGGAGCGGAGGAGCTGTTTTTT.

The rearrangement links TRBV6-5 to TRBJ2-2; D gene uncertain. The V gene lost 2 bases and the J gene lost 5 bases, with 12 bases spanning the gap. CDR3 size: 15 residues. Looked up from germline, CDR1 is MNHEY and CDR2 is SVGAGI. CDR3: CASSYVGIPTGELFF. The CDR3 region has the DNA TGTGCCAGCAGTTACGTGGGGATCCCGACCGGGGAGCTGTTTTTT.

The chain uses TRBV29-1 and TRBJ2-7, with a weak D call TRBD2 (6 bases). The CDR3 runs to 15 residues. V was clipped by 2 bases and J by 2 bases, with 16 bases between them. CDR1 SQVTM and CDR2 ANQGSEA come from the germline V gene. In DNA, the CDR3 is TGCAGCGTTGAATTGGCGGGGACGGACACCTACGAGCAGTACTTC. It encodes CSVELAGTDTYEQYF.

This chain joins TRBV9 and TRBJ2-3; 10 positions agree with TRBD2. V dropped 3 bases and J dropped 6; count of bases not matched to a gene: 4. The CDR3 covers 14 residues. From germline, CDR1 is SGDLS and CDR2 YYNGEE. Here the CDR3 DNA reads TGTGCCAGCAGCGCTAGCGGGAGTGTGGATACGCAGTATTTT. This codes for CASSASGSVDTQYF.

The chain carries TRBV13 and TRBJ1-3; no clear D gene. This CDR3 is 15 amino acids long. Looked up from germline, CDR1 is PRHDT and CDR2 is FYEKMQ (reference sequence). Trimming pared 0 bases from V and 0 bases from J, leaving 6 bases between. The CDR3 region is CASSLGRSSGNTIYF. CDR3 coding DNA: TGTGCCAGCAGCTTAGGCCGGAGCTCTGGAAACACCATATATTTT.

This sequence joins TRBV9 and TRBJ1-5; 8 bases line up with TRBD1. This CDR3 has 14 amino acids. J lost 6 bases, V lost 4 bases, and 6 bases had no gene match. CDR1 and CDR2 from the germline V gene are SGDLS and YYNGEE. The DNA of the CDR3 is TGTGCCAGCAGCCCGACAGGGGTGATTCAGCCCCAGCATTTT. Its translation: CASSPTGVIQPQHF.

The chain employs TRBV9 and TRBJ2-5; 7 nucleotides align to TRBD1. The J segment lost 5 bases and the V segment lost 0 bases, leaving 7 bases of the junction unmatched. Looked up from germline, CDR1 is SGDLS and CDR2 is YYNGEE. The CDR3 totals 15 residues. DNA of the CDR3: TGTGCCAGCAGCGTAGCCGGGACAGCTCTGGAGACCCAGTACTTC. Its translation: CASSVAGTALETQYF. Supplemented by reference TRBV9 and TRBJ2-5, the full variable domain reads DSGVTQTPKHLITATGQRVTLRCSPRSGDLSVYWYQQSLDQGLQFLIQYYNGEERAKGNILERFSAQQFPDLHSELNLSSLELGDSALYFCASSVAGTALETQYFGPGTRLLVL.

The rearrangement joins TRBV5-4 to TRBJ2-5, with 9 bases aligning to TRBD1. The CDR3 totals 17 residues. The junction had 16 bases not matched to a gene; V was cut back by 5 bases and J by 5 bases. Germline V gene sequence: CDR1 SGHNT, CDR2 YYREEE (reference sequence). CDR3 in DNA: TGTGCCAGCAGTCTTAGAGGGACAGGGTGGGAAGAGGAGACCCAGTACTTC. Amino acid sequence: CASSLRGTGWEEETQYF.

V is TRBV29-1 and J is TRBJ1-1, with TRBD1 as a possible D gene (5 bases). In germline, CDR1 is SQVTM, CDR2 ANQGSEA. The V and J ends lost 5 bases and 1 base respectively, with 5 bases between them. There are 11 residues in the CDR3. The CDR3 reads CSVTGNTEAFF. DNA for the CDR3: TGCAGCGTTACAGGGAACACTGAAGCTTTCTTT.

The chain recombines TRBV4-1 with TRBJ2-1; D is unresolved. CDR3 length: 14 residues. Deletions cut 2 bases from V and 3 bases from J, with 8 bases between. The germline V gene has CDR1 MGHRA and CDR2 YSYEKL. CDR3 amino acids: CASSQPASYNEQFF. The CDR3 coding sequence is TGCGCCAGCAGCCAACCCGCTAGCTACAATGAGCAGTTCTTC.

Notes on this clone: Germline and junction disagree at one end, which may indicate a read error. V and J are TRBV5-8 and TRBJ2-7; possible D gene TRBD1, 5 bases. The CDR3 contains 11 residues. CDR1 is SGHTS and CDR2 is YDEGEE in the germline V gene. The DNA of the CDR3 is TGTGCCAGCAGCCCCCCCCAACAGACAGCCTTC. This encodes CASSPPQQTAF.

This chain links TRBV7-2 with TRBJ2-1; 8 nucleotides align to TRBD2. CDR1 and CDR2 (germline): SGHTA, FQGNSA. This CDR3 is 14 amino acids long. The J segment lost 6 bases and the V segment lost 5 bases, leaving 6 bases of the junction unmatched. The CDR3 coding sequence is TGTGCCAGCAGCAACGCGGGAGGTTCCAATGAGCAGTTCTTC. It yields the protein CASSNAGGSNEQFF.

Written as DNA, the CDR3 is TGCGCCAGCAGCCAGAGGACTAGCGGAGAGACCCAGTACTTC. Its protein product is CASSQRTSGETQYF. The chain carries TRBV4-1 and TRBJ2-5, with 10 nucleotides matching TRBD2. The V segment lost 3 bases and the J segment 4 bases; nucleotides outside the gene matches: 2. CDR1 and CDR2 (germline): MGHRA, YSYEKL. The CDR3 runs to 14 residues.

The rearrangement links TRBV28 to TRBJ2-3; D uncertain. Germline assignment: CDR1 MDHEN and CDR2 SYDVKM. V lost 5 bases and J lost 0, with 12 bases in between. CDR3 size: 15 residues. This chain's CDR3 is CASSAWVGSTDTQYF. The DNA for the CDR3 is TGTGCCAGCAGTGCCTGGGTGGGGAGCACAGATACGCAGTATTTT.

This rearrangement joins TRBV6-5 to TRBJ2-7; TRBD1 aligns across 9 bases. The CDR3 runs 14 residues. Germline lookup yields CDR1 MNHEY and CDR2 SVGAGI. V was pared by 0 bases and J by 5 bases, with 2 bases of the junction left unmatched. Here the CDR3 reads CASSYSGTGNEQYF. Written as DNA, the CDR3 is TGTGCCAGCAGTTACTCAGGGACAGGGAACGAGCAGTACTTC.